The 7 T cell receptor beta chains reported below all come from one sample, sequenced in a study of T cells after posttransplantation cyclophosphamide. Controls had myeloablative marrow grafts with methotrexate and calcineurin inhibitor, sampled at 1 year. Generated by immunoSEQ multiplex PCR, the TCRdb table keeps only in-frame clones and is missing some. The top ten hold 3.5% of the sample, which has 15,000 or so clones, around 86% seen once. Source: PBMCs, taken after an allogeneic stem cell transplant with a calcineurin inhibitor and methotrexate. These receptors originate from a male patient in his fifties or sixties who received an allogeneic stem cell transplant from an unrelated donor, was CMV-positive, and had chronic GVHD only. Part of the T cells may come from the graft donor.

The chain employs TRBV11-3 and TRBJ2-7, with 7 bases aligning to TRBD2. The CDR3 consists of 13 residues. Germline V gives CDR1 SGHNT, CDR2 YENEEA. V gave up 5 bases and J gave up 6 bases; unmatched junction bases: 7. Here the CDR3 reads CASSPYPGGEQYF. In DNA form, the CDR3 reads TGTGCCAGCAGCCCTTATCCGGGAGGCGAGCAGTACTTC. Using reference TRBV11-3 and TRBJ2-7 for the parts outside the CDR3, the full variable domain is EAGVVQSPRYKIIEKKQPVAFWCNPISGHNTLYWYLQNLGQGPELLIRYENEEAVDDSQLPKDRFSAERLKGVDSTLKIQPAELGDSAVYLCASSPYPGGEQYFGPGTRLTVT.

This clone has just a few counts. The chain joins TRBV2 to TRBJ2-7; TRBD2 might be the D (5 bases). Between the trimmed V and J ends, which lost 6 bases and 5 bases, there was a span of 20 bases. Germline V gene data show CDR1 as SNHLY and CDR2 as FYNNEI. The CDR3 is 15 residues long. The CDR3 reads CASRARLFLIHEQYF. The CDR3 DNA reads as TGTGCCAGCAGGGCTAGACTATTTTTGATCCACGAGCAGTACTTC.

V is TRBV7-6 and J is TRBJ2-7, with TRBD1 matching over 7 bases. From germline, CDR1 is SGHVS and CDR2 FNYEAQ. The CDR3 loop spans 14 amino acids. V trimming: 1 base; J trimming: 4 bases; junction bases outside the gene matches: 4. The CDR3 DNA sequence: TGTGCCAGCAGCTTAGGGGACAGTCTTTACGAGCAGTACTTC. It encodes CASSLGDSLYEQYF.

The chain recombines TRBV4-2 with TRBJ2-7, with D unclear. The CDR3 extends over 12 amino acids. V was pared by 0 bases and J by 4 bases, with 4 bases between. Germline V gene data show CDR1 as LGHNA and CDR2 as YNFKEQ. CDR3 region: CASSQDGYEQYF. CDR3 DNA sequence: TGTGCCAGCAGCCAAGACGGGTACGAGCAGTACTTC.

This clone was recorded once. The V gene is TRBV5-1, the J gene TRBJ1-2; no reliable D call. Trimming cost V 5 bases and J 8 bases, with 25 bases left between them. CDR1 and CDR2 from the germline V gene are SGHRS and YFSETQ. The CDR3 runs 16 residues. DNA of the CDR3: TGCGCCAGCAGTTCTTTAGGCCCCACACTTCCTAGGGGCTACACCTTC. Translated, it gives CASSSLGPTLPRGYTF.

V and J are TRBV28 and TRBJ2-5; TRBD1 matches at 7 bases. The CDR3 consists of 15 residues. V shed 7 bases and J 3 bases; nucleotides not matched to a gene: 11. CDR1 is MDHEN and CDR2 is SYDVKM in the germline V gene. The CDR3 sequence: CASTPQGRGEETQYF. CDR3 DNA: TGTGCCAGCACCCCACAGGGGCGAGGGGAAGAGACCCAGTACTTC.

V usage is TRBV11-3 and J usage is TRBJ2-5; TRBD1 agrees at 8 bases. The better agreement between TRBJ2-7 and the DNA end casts doubt on the J call. Germline CDR1 reads SGHNT; CDR2 reads YENEEA. This CDR3 contains 16 residues. In DNA, the CDR3 is TGTGCCAGCAGCTTAGTAGGGACAGGCTACTCCTACGAGCAGTACTTC. Encoded protein: CASSLVGTGYSYEQYF.